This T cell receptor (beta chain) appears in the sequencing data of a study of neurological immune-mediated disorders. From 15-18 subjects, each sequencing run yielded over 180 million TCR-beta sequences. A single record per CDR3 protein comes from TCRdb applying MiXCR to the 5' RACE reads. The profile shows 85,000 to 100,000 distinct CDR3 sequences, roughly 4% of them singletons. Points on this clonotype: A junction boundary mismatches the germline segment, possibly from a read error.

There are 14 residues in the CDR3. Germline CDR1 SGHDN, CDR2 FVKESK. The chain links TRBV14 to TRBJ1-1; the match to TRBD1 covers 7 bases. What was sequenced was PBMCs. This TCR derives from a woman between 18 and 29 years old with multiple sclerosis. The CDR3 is CASRQDRASTEAFF. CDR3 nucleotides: TGTGCCAGCAGACAAGACAGGGCTAGCACTGAAGCTTTCTTT.